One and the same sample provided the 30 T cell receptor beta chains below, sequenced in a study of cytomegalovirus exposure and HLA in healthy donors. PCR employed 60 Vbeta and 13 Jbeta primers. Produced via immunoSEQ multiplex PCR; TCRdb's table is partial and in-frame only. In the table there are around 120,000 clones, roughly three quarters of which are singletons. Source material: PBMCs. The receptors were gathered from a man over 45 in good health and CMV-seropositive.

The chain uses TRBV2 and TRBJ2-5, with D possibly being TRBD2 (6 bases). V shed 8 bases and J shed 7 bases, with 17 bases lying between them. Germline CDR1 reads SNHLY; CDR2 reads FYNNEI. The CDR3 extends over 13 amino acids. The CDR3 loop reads CASSETRSGTQYF. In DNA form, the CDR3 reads TGTGCCAGCTCCGAGACTAGATCGGGGACCCAGTACTTC.

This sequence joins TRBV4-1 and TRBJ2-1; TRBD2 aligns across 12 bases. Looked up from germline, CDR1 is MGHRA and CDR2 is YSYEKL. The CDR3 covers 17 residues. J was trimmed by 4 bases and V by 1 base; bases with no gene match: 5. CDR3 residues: CASSQASGGALYNEQFF. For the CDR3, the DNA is TGCGCCAGCAGCCAAGCTAGCGGGGGGGCCCTGTACAATGAGCAGTTCTTC.

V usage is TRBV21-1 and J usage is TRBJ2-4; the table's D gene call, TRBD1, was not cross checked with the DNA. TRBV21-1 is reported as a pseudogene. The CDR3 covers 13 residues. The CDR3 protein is CASIGDRKNIQYF. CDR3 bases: TGTGCCAGCATCGGGGACAGGAAAAACATTCAGTACTTC.

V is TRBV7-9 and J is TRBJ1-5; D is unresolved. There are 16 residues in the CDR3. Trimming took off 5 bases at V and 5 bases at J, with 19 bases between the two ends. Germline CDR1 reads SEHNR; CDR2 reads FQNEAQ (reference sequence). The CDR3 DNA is TGTGCCAGCAGCGGGCTTTCGGAGGGAAACTATCAGCCCCAGCATTTT. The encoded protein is CASSGLSEGNYQPQHF.

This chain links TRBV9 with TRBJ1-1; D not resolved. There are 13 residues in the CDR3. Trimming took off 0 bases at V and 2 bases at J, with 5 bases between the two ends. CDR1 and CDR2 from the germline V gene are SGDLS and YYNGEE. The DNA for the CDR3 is TGTGCCAGCAGCGTAGCCCTAAACACTGAAGCTTTCTTT. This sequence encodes CASSVALNTEAFF.

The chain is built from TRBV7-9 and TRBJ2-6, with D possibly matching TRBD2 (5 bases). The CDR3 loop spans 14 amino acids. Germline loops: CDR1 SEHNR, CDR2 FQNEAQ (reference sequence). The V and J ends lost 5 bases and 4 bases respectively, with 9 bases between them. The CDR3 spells CASSTTGGANVLTF. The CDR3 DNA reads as TGTGCCAGCAGCACCACGGGAGGGGCCAACGTCCTGACTTTC.

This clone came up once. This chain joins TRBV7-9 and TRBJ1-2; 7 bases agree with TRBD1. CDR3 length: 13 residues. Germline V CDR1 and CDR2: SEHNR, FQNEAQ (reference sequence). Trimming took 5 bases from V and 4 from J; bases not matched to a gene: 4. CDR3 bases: TGTGCCAGCAGCCATAGGGACAGCTATGGCTACACCTTC. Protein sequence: CASSHRDSYGYTF.

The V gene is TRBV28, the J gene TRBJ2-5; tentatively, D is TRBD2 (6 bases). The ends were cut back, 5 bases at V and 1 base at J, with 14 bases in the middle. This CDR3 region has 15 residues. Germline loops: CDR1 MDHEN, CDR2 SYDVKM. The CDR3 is CASSTSLATQETQYF. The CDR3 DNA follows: TGTGCCAGCAGTACCTCTCTAGCGACCCAAGAGACCCAGTACTTC.

CDR3 nucleotide sequence: TGCGCCAGTCGGAGAAATCCGGGGGACACTGAAGCTTTCTTT. Translating it yields CASRRNPGDTEAFF. The chain uses TRBV10-1 and TRBJ1-1, with D tentatively TRBD1 (5 bases). The V end was cut by 9 bases, the J end by 3 bases, with 17 bases between. Germline CDR1 and CDR2: WNHNN and SYGVQD (reference sequence). The CDR3 is 14 residues long.

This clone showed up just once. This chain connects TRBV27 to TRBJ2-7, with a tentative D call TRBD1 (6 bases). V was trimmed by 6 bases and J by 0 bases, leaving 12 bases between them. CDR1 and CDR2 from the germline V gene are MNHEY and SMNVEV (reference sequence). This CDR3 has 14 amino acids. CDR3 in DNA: TGTGCCAGCAGGTCACAGGGTAACTCCTACGAGCAGTACTTC. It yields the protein CASRSQGNSYEQYF.

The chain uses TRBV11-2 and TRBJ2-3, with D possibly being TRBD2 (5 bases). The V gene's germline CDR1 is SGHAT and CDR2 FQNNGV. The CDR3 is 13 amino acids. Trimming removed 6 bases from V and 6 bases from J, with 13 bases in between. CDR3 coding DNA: TGTGCCAGCAGTCTCTTAGCGAGGGATACGCAGTATTTT. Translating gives CASSLLARDTQYF.

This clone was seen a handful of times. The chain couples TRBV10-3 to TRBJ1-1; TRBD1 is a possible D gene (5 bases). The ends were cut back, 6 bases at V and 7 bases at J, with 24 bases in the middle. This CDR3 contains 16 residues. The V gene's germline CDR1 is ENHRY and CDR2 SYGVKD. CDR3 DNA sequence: TGTGCCATCAGCGGAACGAGCGGGGGAGCTCCCTTTGAAGCTTTCTTT. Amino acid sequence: CAISGTSGGAPFEAFF.

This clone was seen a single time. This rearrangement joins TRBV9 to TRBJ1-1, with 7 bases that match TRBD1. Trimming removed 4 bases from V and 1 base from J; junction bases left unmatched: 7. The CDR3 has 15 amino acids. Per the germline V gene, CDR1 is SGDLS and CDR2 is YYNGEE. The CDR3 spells CASSPRQGKNTEAFF. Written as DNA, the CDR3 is TGTGCCAGCAGCCCCCGACAGGGAAAGAACACTGAAGCTTTCTTT.

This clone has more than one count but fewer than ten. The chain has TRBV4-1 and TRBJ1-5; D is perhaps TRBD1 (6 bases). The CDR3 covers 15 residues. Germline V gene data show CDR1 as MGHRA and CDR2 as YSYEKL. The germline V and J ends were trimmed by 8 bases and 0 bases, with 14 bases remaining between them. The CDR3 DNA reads TGCGCCAGCCGGACAGAGGGTTATAGCAATCAGCCCCAGCATTTT. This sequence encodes CASRTEGYSNQPQHF.

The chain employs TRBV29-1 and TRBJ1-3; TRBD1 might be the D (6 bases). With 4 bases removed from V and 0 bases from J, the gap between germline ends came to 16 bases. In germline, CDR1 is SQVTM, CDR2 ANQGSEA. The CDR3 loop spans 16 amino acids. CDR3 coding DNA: TGCAGCGTTGCCCCTTCGGACAGTGACTCTGGAAACACCATATATTTT. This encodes CSVAPSDSDSGNTIYF.

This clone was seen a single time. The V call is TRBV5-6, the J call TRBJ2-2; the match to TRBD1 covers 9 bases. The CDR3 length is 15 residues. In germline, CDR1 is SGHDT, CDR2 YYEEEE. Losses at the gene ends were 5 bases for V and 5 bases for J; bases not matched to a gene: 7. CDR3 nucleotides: TGTGCCAGCAGTTGGACAGGGGATGGGACCGGGGAGCTGTTTTTT. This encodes CASSWTGDGTGELFF.

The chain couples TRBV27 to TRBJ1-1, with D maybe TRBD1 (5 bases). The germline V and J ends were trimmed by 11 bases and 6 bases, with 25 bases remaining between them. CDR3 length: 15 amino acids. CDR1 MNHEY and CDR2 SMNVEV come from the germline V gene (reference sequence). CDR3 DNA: TGTGCCGGCGCCGGCATCCGGGGGGGTGGGGCTGAAGCTTTCTTT. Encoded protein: CAGAGIRGGGAEAFF.

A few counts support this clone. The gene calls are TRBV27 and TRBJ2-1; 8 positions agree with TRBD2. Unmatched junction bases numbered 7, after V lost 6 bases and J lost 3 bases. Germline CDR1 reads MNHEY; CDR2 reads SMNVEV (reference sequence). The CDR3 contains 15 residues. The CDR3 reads CASRGRGGDYNEQFF. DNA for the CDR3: TGTGCCAGCAGGGGCCGGGGGGGGGACTACAATGAGCAGTTCTTC.

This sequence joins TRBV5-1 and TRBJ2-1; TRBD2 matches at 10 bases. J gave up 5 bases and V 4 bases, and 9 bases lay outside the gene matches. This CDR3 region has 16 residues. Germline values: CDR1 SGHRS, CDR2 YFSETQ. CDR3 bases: TGCGCCAGCAGCCTCCCCGTACTAGCGGGGCACAATGAGCAGTTCTTC. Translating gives CASSLPVLAGHNEQFF. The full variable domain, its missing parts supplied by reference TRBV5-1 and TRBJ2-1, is KAGVTQTPRYLIKTRGQQVTLSCSPISGHRSVSWYQQTPGQGLQFLFEYFSETQRNKGNFPGRFSGRQFSNSRSEMNVSTLELGDSALYLCASSLPVLAGHNEQFFGPGTRLTVL.

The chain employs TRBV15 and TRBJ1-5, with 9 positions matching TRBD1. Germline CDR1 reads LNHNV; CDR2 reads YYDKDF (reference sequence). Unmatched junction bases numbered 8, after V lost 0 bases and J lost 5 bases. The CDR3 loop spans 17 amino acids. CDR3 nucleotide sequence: TGTGCCACCAGCAGAGATGGGGTGGGGACAGGGCATCAGCCCCAGCATTTT. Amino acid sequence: CATSRDGVGTGHQPQHF.

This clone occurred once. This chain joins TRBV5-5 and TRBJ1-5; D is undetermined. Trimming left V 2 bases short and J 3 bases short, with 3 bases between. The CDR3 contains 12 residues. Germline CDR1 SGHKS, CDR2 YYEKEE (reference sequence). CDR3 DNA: TGTGCCAGCAGCTTCTTCAATCAGCCCCAGCATTTT. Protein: CASSFFNQPQHF.

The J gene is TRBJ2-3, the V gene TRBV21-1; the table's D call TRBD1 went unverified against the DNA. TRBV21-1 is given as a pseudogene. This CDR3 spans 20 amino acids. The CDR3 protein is CASSKAGQNTPTRLTDTQYF. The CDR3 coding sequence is TGTGCCAGCAGCAAAGCGGGACAGAACACACCGACACGTTTGACAGATACGCAGTATTTT.

In nucleotides, the CDR3 is TGTGCCAGCAGCCCTCGAGGCGCCACCTTCTACGAGCAGTACTTC. Protein sequence: CASSPRGATFYEQYF. The chain employs TRBV9 and TRBJ2-7, with D uncertain. CDR1 and CDR2 from the germline V gene are SGDLS and YYNGEE. The CDR3 runs 15 residues. V lost 4 bases, J lost 3 bases, and 17 bases lay in between.

The CDR3 is CASSQGLGGSGELFF. DNA of the CDR3: TGCGCCAGCAGCCAAGGACTAGGGGGCTCCGGGGAGCTGTTTTTT. The V and J genes are TRBV4-1 and TRBJ2-2, with a tentative D call TRBD1 (7 bases). Looked up from germline, CDR1 is MGHRA and CDR2 is YSYEKL. This CDR3 has 15 residues. Deletions cut 1 base from V and 6 bases from J, with 12 bases between.

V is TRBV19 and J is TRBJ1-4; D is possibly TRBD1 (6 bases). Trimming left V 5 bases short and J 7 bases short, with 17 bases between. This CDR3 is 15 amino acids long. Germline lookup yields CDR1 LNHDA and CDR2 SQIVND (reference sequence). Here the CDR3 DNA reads TGTGCCAGTAGTCGACAGGTCGGCGCAGGTGAAAAACTGTTTTTT. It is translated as CASSRQVGAGEKLFF.

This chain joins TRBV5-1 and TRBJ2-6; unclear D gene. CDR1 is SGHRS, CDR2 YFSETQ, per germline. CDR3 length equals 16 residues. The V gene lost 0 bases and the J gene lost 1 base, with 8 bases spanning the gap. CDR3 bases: TGCGCCAGCAGCTTGGCCACGGGTTCTGGGGCCAACGTCCTGACTTTC. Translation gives CASSLATGSGANVLTF.

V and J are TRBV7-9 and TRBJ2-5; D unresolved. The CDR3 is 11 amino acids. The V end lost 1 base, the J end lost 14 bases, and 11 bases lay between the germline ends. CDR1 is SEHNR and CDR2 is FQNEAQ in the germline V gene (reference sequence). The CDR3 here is CASSLGLIRYF. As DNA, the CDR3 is TGTGCCAGCAGCTTAGGATTGATTAGATACTTC.

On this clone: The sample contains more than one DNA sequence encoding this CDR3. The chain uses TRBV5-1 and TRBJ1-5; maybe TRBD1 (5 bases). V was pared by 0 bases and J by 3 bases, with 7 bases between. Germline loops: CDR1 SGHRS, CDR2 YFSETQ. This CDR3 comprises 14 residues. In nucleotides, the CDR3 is TGCGCCAGCAGCTTGGGACAGCTCAATCAGCCCCAGCATTTT. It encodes CASSLGQLNQPQHF.

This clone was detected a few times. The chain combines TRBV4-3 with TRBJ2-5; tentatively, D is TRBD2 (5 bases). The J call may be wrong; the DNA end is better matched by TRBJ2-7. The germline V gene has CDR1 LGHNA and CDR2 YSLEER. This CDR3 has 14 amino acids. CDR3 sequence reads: CASSQISGAHEQYF. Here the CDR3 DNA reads TGCGCCAGCAGCCAGATCAGCGGAGCCCACGAGCAGTACTTC.

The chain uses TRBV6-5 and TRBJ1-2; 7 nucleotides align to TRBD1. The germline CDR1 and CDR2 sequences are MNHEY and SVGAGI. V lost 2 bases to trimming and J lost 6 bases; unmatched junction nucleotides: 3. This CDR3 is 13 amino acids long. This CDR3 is CASSYKGADGYTF. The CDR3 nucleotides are TGTGCCAGCAGTTACAAGGGGGCCGATGGCTACACCTTC.